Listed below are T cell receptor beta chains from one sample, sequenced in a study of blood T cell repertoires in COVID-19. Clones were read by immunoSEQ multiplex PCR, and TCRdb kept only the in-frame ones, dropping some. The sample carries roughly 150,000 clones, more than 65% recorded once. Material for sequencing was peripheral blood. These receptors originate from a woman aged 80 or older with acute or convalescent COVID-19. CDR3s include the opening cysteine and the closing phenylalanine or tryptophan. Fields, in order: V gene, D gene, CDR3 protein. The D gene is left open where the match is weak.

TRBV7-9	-	CASSLGRRVRTEAFF
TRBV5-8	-	CASSLEQGLSNQPQHF
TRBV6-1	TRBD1	CASSANPGTVGAEAFF
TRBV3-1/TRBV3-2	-	CASSQQGFFNEQFF
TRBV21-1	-	CASPRGLNYGYTF
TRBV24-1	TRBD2	CATSPTSGGVDEQFF
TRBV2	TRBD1	CASSVQGVSYEQYF
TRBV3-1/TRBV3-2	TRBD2	CASSQSGGAGEQYF
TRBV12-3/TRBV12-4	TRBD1	CASSLGQIYGYTF
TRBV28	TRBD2	CASSSSGTSGSREQFF